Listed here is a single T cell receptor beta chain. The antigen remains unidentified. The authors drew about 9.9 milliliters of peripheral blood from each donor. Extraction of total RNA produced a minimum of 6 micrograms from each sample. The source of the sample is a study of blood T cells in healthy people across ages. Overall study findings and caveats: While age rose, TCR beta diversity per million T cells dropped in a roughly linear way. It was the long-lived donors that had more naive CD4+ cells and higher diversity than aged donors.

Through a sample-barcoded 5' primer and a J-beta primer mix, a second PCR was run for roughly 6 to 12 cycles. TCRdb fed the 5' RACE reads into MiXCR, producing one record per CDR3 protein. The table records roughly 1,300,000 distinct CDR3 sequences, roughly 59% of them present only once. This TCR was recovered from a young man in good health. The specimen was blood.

The CDR3 nucleotides are TGTGCCACCAGAATGGCCCGTCCGGGACAGGGTTGGCCAAGCTCACCCCTCCACTTT. Translation: CATRMARPGQGWPSSPLHF. This chain joins TRBV15 and TRBJ1-6; 9 nucleotides line up with TRBD1. Trimming removed 6 bases from V and 10 bases from J; junction bases left unmatched: 22. The CDR3 covers 19 residues. Germline V lookup: CDR1 LNHNV, CDR2 YYDKDF (reference sequence).